This T cell receptor (beta chain) was found in a study of T-cell memory formation after mild COVID-19. Overall study: Largely donor-specific sequence clusters came from a couple of donors.

Study conclusions and caveats: Clones that shrank (day 15 to 85) were balanced CD4/CD8, whereas later expanders leaned CD4+. Mainly CM and EM harbored the contracting CD4+ clones; mainly EMRA harbored the CD8+ ones. Still unconfirmed is whether the second-wave clones peaking on day 37 recognized SARS-CoV-2.

This clonotype was seen a handful of times. The antigen remains undetermined. This CDR3 comprises 16 residues. The V gene's germline CDR1 is SGHRS and CDR2 YFSETQ. Trimming took 4 bases from V and 4 from J; bases not matched to a gene: 6. Each CDR3 protein is one row after TCRdb ran MiXCR on the 5' RACE reads. Here the sample spans around 200,000 distinct CDR3 sequences, around 25% being singletons. The sample was PBMCs or a T cell subset sorted from them (not recorded which). This TCR was sampled from an adult woman who had mild COVID-19 (a few samples of this study predate the infection). Cell type and time point are not known. The chain is built from TRBV5-1 and TRBJ2-7; TRBD2 aligns across 15 bases. In nucleotides, the CDR3 is TGCGCCAGCAGCGTGGGACTAGCGGGGGGCGGTTACGAGCAGTACTTC. Translated: CASSVGLAGGGYEQYF.